This T cell receptor beta chain derives from a study of shared clonotypes between healthy human individuals. Deletions cut 10 bases from V and 4 bases from J, with 17 bases between. The V gene's germline CDR1 is ENHRY and CDR2 SYGVKD. The CDR3 length is 13 residues. The authors' processing: Quality scores were absent from the junction-only immunoSEQ sequences, so filtering differed. The method was immunoSEQ multiplex PCR; TCRdb's version includes in-frame clones alone and lacks a portion of them. That table supplies the V and J calls and clone size; D and trimming were determined from the DNA. The sample consists of 450,000 to 500,000 clones, around 78% of them appearing once. Comment on this clone: A much larger clone lies one base from this, so it may be a read error. Because the CDR3 is missing its conserved closing phenylalanine or tryptophan, this is likely a read error.

The sequence derives from a woman aged 40-49 years in good health. Some clones in this sample may be carry-over from other donors' samples. Specimen: PBMCs. V usage is TRBV10-3 and J usage is TRBJ2-7; either TRBD1 or TRBD2 may fit D (5 bases each). CDR3 in DNA: TGTGCCACCACCCGGGACCCAAATTACGAGCAGTACCTC. Protein product: CATTRDPNYEQYL.